Listed below are T cell receptor beta chains from one sample, sequenced in a study of cytomegalovirus exposure and HLA in healthy donors. Measured with immunoSEQ multiplex PCR; TCRdb has only the in-frame clones, and not every one. The profile shows a few hundred thousand clones, 80% to 90% of them singletons. Sequencing input: PBMCs. The receptors were sampled from a woman aged 18-29 years in good health and CMV-seronegative. CDR3s include the opening cysteine and the closing phenylalanine or tryptophan. The D gene is left open where the match is weak. The size entry is marked missing in some rows and otherwise reads once, few, many or a size class.

v_call	d_call	j_call	clone_size	cdr3_length	cdr3_aa	cdr3_nt
TRBV4-1	-	TRBJ2-7	-	15	CASSLRLSSSYEQYF	TGCGCCAGCAGTTTAAGGTTATCTAGCTCCTACGAGCAGTACTTC
TRBV7-3	-	TRBJ2-2	-	15	CASSPRGPGTGELFF	TGTGCCAGCAGCCCCCGTGGCCCGGGCACCGGGGAGCTGTTTTTT
TRBV19	TRBD2	TRBJ2-7	-	14	CASSIQRGPYEQYF	TGTGCCAGTAGTATACAGCGGGGGCCCTACGAGCAGTACTTC
TRBV6-5	-	TRBJ2-2	-	12	CASNPGTGELFF	TGTGCCAGCAACCCGGGTACCGGGGAGCTGTTTTTT
TRBV7-6	TRBD2	TRBJ2-5	-	18	CASSLFLAGGMYQETQYF	TGTGCCAGCAGCTTATTTCTAGCGGGGGGGATGTACCAAGAGACCCAGTACTTC
TRBV7-3	-	TRBJ2-3	-	14	CASSSKGGTDTQYF	TGTGCCAGCAGCTCTAAAGGGGGCACAGATACGCAGTATTTT
TRBV6-1	-	TRBJ2-1	-	13	CASSAPISGEQFF	TGTGCCAGCAGTGCCCCCATTAGCGGTGAGCAGTTCTTC
TRBV4-1	TRBD2	TRBJ2-5	-	16	CASSLRSGAGQETQYF	TGCGCCAGCAGCCTGCGAAGCGGGGCCGGCCAAGAGACCCAGTACTTC
TRBV5-1	TRBD1	TRBJ1-2	-	17	CASSLGPDRVSDYGYTF	TGCGCCAGCAGCTTGGGCCCCGACAGGGTTTCTGACTATGGCTACACCTTC
TRBV27	-	TRBJ2-7	-	14	CASRGTGGFFKQYF	TGTGCCAGCAGAGGGACTGGTGGTTTCTTCAAGCAGTACTTC
TRBV6-1	-	TRBJ1-4	-	16	CASSDYRDPRNEKLFF	TGTGCCAGCAGTGATTATCGGGATCCACGTAATGAAAAACTGTTTTTT
TRBV19	-	TRBJ1-2	-	11	CASSMSDGYTF	TGTGCCAGTAGTATGAGTGATGGCTACACCTTC
TRBV9	-	TRBJ2-7	-	14	CASSVYGRSYEQYF	TGTGCCAGCAGCGTATATGGCAGATCCTACGAGCAGTACTTC
TRBV6-1	-	TRBJ1-5	-	14	CASTRGQGLMTQHF	TGTGCCAGCACCCGCGGGCAGGGGCTAATGACCCAGCATTTT
TRBV6-5	TRBD1	TRBJ1-2	-	14	CASRIGTGEDGYTF	TGTGCCAGCAGGATAGGGACAGGGGAGGATGGCTACACCTTC
TRBV9	-	TRBJ2-3	-	13	CASSVASTDTQYF	TGTGCCAGCAGCGTAGCTAGCACAGATACGCAGTATTTT
TRBV18	-	TRBJ2-1	-	14	CASSPPDNDNEQFF	TGTGCCAGCTCGCCTCCGGACAACGACAATGAGCAGTTCTTC
TRBV5-1	-	TRBJ2-3	-	14	CASSFWGVGDTQYF	TGCGCCAGCAGCTTTTGGGGGGTGGGAGATACGCAGTATTTT
TRBV5-8	-	TRBJ2-7	few	11	CASSTSYEQYF	TGTGCCAGCAGCACTTCCTACGAGCAGTACTTC
TRBV6-5	-	TRBJ1-1	-	15	CASSRLGGANTEAFF	TGTGCCAGCAGTAGGCTGGGGGGAGCTAACACTGAAGCTTTCTTT
TRBV18	-	TRBJ2-7	-	16	CASSPPVSLGSYEQYF	TGTGCCAGCTCACCACCCGTTAGCCTAGGTTCCTACGAGCAGTACTTC
TRBV18	-	TRBJ1-5	-	12	CASAGGNQPQHF	TGTGCCAGCGCAGGGGGCAATCAGCCCCAGCATTTT
TRBV15	-	TRBJ1-3	-	16	CATSREQVLSGNTIYF	TGTGCCACCAGCAGGGAACAGGTCCTCTCTGGAAACACCATATATTTT